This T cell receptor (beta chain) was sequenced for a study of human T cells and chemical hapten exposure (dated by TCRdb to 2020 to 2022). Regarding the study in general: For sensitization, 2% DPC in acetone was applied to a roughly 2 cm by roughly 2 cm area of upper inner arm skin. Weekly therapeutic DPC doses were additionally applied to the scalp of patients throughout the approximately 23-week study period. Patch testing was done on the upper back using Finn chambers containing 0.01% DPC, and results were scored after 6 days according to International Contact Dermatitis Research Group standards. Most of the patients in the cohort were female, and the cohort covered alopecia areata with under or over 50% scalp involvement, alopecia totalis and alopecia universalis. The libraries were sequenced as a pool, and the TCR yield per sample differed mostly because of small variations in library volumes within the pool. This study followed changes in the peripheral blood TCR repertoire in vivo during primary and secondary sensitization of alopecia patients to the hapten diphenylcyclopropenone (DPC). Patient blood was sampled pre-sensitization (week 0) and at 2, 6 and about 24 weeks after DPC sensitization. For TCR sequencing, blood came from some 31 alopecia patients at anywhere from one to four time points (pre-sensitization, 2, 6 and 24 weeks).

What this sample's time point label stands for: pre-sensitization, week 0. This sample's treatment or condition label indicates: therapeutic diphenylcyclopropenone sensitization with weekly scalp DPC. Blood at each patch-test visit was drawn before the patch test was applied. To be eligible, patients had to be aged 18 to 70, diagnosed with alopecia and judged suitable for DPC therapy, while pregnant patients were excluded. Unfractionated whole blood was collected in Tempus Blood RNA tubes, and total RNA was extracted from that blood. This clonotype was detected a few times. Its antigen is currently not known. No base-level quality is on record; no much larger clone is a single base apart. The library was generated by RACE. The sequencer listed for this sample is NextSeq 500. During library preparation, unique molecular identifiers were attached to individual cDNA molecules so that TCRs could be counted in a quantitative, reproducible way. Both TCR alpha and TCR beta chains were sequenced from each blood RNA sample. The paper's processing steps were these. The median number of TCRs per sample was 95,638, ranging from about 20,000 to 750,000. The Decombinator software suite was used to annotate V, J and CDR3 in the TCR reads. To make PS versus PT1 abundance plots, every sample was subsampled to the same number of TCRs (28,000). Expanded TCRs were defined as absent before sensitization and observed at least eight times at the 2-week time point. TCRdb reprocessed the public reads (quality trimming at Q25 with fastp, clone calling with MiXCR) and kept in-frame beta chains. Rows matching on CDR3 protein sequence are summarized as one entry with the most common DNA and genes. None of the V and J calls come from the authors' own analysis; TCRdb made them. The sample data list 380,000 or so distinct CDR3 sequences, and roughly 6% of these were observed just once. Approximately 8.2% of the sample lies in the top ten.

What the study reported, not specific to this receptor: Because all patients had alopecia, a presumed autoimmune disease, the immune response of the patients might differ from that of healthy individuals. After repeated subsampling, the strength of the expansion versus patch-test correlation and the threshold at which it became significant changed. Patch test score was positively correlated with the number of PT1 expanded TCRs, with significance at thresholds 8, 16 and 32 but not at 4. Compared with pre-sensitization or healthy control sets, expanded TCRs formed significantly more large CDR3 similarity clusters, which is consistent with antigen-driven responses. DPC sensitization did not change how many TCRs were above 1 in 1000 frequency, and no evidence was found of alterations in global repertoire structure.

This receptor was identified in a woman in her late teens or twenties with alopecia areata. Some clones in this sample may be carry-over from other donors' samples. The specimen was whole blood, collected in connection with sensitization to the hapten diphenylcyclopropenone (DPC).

The CDR3 here reads CASSELGSIDEQYF. In nucleotide form, the sequence is TGTGCCAGCAGTGAACTAGGGTCGATAGACGAGCAGTACTTC. The rearrangement joined TRBV6-1 to TRBJ2-7, with the identity of the D gene unclear. V loses 2 bases of germline sequence and J loses 5 bases, and the interval between the two ends is 13 bases. The germline V gene supplies CDR1 MNHNS and CDR2 SASEGT. The CDR3 measures 14 amino acids from cysteine to phenylalanine. Only CDR3 DNA remains: 42 bases, in frame from the first base.